This T cell receptor beta chain was found in a study of monozygotic twins with inflammatory bowel disease. TCRdb reprocessed the 5' RACE reads and reports one entry per CDR3 protein, with no DNA. Its table records 1 distinct CDR3 sequence. The sample was blood. The receptors were gathered from a human donor with ulcerative colitis or Crohn's disease, or a healthy co-twin of an affected twin (not recorded which). This table probably holds off-target reads from a library built for another chain.

This clonotype is identified as hyperexpanded from frequency. The chain recombines TRBV5-6 with TRBJ2-1. Germline-derived CDR1 and CDR2 are SGHDT and YYEEEE. CDR3 length equals 16 residues. Here the CDR3 reads CASSLSGASTYNEQFF.